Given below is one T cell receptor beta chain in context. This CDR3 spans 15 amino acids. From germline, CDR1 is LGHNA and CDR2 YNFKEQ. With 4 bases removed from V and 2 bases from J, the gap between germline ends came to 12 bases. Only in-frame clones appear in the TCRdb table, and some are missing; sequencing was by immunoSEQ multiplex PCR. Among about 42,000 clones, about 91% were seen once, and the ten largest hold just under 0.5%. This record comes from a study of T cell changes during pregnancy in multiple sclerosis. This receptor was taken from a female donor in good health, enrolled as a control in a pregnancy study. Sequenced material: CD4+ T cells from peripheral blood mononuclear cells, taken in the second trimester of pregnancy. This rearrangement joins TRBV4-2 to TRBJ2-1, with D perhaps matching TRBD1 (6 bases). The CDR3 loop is CASSPMTGTYNEQFF. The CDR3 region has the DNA TGTGCCAGCAGCCCGATGACAGGTACCTACAATGAGCAGTTCTTC.